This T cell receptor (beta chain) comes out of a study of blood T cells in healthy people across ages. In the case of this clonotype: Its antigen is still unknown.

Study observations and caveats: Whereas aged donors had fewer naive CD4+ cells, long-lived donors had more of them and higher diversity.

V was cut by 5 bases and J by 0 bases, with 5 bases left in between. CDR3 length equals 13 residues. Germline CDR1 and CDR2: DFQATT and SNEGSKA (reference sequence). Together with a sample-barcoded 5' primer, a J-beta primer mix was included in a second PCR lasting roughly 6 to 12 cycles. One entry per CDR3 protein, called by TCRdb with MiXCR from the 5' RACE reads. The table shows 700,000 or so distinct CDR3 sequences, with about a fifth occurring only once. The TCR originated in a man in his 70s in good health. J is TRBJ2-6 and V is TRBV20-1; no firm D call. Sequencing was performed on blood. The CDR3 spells CSAELSGANVLTF. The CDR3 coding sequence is TGCAGTGCTGAACTCTCTGGGGCCAACGTCCTGACTTTC.